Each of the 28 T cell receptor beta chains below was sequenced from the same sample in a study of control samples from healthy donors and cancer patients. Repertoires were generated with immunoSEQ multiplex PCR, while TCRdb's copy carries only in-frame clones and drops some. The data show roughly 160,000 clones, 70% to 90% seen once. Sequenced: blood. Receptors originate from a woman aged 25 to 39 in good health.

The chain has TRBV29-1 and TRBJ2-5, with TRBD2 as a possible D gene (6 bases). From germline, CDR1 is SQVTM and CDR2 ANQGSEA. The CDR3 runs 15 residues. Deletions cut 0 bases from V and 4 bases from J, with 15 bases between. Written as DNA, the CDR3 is TGCAGCGTTGAAGATTGGACGGCGGGGTCAGAGACCCAGTACTTC. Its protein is CSVEDWTAGSETQYF.

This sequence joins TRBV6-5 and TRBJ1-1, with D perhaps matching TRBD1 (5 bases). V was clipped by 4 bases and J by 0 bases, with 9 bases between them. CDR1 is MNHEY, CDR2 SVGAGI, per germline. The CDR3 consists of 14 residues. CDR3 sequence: CASSFGTLNTEAFF. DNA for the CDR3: TGTGCCAGCAGTTTCGGGACTCTGAACACTGAAGCTTTCTTT.

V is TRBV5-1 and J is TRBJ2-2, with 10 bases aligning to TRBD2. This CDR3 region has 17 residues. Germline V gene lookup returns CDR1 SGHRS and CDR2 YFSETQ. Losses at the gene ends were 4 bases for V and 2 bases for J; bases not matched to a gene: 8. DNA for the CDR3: TGCGCCAGCAGCCCGGATACTAGCGGGGAAAACACCGGGGAGCTGTTTTTT. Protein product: CASSPDTSGENTGELFF.

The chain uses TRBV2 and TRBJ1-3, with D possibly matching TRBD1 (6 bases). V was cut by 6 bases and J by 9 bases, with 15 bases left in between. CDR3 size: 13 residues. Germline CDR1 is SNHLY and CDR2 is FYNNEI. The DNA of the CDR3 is TGTGCCAGCAGCCCAACAGGGAGAGGCACCATATATTTT. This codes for CASSPTGRGTIYF.

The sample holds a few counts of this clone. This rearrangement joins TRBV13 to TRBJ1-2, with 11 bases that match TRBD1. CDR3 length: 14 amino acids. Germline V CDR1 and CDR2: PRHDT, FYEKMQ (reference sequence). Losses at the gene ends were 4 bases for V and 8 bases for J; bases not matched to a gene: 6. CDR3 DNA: TGTGCCAGCAGCTCCGGACAGGGGGCTCGGGGCTACACCTTC. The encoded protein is CASSSGQGARGYTF.

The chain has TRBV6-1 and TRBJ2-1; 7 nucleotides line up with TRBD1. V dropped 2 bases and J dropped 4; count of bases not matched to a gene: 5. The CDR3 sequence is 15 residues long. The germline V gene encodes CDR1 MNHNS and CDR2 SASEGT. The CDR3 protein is CASSERDSLYNEQFF. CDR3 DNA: TGTGCCAGCAGTGAACGGGACAGCCTTTACAATGAGCAGTTCTTC.

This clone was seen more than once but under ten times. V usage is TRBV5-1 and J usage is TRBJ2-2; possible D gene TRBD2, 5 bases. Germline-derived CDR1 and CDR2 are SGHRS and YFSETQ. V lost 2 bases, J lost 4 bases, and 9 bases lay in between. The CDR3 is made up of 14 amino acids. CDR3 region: CASSFEGGTGELFF. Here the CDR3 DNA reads TGCGCCAGCAGCTTTGAGGGTGGCACCGGGGAGCTGTTTTTT.

Here the CDR3 reads CASSLGGKNTEAFF. CDR3 DNA sequence: TGTGCCAGCAGCTTAGGCGGAAAGAACACTGAAGCTTTCTTT. The chain employs TRBV7-6 and TRBJ1-1, with D uncertain. This CDR3 spans 14 amino acids. V lost 1 base to trimming and J lost 1 base, with 7 bases between them. Germline V lookup: CDR1 SGHVS, CDR2 FNYEAQ.

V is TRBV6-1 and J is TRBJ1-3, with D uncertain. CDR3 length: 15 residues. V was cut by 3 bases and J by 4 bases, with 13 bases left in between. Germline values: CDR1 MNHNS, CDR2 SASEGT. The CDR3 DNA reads TGTGCCAGCAGTGATGGGAGGGCTAGGGGAAACACCATATATTTT. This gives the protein CASSDGRARGNTIYF.

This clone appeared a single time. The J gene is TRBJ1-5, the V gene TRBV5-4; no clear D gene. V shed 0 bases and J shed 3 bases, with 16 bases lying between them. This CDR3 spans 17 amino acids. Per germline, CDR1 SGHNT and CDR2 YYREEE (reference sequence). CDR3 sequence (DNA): TGTGCCAGCAGCTTGGCCCAGTATCAGAGAGTCAATCAGCCCCAGCATTTT. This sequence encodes CASSLAQYQRVNQPQHF.

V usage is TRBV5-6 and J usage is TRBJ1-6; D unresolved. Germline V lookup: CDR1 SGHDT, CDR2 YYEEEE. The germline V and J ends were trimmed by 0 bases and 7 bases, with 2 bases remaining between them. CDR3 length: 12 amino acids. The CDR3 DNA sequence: TGTGCCAGCAGCTTGGGAAATTCACCCCTCCACTTT. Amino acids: CASSLGNSPLHF.

The CDR3 DNA follows: TGTGCCAGCAGTCCTCAAATAGGGCCGGTGTTTAGCAATCAGCCCCAGCATTTT. It codes for CASSPQIGPVFSNQPQHF. This chain connects TRBV27 to TRBJ1-5; no clear D gene. This CDR3 region has 18 residues. Germline V gives CDR1 MNHEY, CDR2 SMNVEV (reference sequence). V lost 5 bases and J lost 0, with 20 bases in between.

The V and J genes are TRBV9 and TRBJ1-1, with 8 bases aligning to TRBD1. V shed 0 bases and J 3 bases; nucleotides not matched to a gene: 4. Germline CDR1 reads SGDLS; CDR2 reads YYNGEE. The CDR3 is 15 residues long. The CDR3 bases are TGTGCCAGCAGCGTAGGGGCAGGGGGCTACACTGAAGCTTTCTTT. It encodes CASSVGAGGYTEAFF.

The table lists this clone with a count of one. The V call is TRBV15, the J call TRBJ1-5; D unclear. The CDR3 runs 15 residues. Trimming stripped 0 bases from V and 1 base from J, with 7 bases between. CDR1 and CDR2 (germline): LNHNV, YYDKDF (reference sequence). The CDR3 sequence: CATSRDGRSNQPQHF. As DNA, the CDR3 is TGTGCCACCAGCAGAGACGGAAGAAGCAATCAGCCCCAGCATTTT.

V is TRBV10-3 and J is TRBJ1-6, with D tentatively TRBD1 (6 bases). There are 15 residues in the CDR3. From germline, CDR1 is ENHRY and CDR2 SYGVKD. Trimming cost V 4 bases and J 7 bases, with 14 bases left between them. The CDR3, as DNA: TGTGCCATCAGTGCCCAACAGGGTGCGAATTCACCCCTCCACTTT. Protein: CAISAQQGANSPLHF.

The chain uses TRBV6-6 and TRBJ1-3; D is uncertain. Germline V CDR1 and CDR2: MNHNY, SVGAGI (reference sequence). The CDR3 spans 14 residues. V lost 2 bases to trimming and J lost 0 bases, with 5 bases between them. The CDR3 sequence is CASSYGGSGNTIYF. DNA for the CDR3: TGTGCCAGCAGTTACGGAGGCTCTGGAAACACCATATATTTT.

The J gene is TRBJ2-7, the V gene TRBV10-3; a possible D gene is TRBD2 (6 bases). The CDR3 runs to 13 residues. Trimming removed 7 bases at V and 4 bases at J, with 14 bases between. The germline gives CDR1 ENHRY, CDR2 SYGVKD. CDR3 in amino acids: CAITPGLGYEQYF. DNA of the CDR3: TGTGCCATCACCCCGGGACTCGGTTACGAGCAGTACTTC.

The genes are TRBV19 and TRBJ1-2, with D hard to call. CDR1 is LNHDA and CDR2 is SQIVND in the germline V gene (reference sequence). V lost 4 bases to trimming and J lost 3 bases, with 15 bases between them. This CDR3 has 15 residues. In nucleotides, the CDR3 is TGTGCCAGTAGTACTACCCACAGACTATACTATGGCTACACCTTC. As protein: CASSTTHRLYYGYTF.

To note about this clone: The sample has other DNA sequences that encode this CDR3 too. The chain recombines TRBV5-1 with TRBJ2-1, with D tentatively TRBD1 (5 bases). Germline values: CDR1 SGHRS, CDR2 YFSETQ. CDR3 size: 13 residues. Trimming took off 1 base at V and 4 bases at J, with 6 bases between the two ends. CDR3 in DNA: TGCGCCAGCAGCTTGACAGGTTACAATGAGCAGTTCTTC. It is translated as CASSLTGYNEQFF. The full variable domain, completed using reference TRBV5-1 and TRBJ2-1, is KAGVTQTPRYLIKTRGQQVTLSCSPISGHRSVSWYQQTPGQGLQFLFEYFSETQRNKGNFPGRFSGRQFSNSRSEMNVSTLELGDSALYLCASSLTGYNEQFFGPGTRLTVL.

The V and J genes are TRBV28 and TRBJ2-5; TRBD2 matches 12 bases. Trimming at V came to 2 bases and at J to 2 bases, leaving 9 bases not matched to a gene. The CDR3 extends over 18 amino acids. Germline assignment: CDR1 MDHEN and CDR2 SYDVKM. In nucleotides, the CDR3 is TGTGCCAGCAGTTTAGTGCTAGCGGGAGGGCCGGGTCAAGAGACCCAGTACTTC. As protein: CASSLVLAGGPGQETQYF. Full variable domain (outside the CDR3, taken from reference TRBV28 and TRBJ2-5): DVKVTQSSRYLVKRTGEKVFLECVQDMDHENMFWYRQDPGLGLRLIYFSYDVKMKEKGDIPEGYSVSREKKERFSLILESASTNQTSMYLCASSLVLAGGPGQETQYFGPGTRLLVL.

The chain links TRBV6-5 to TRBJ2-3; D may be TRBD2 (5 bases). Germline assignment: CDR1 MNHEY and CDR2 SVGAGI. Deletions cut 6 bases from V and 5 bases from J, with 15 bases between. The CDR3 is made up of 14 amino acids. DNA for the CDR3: TGTGCCAGCAGCACCCCCGTCAGCGGAGATACGCAGTATTTT. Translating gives CASSTPVSGDTQYF.

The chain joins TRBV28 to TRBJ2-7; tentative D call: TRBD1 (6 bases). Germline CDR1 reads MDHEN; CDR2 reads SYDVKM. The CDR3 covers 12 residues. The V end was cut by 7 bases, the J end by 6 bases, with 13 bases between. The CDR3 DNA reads TGTGCCAGCACCAGGGGATCGGGCGAGCAGTACTTC. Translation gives CASTRGSGEQYF.

CDR3 in amino acids: CASSPGTRTGEFPFEQFF. The CDR3 DNA reads TGTGCCAGCTCACCAGGGACTCGGACAGGGGAATTCCCCTTTGAGCAGTTCTTC. This chain joins TRBV18 and TRBJ2-1, with 9 positions matching TRBD1. Trimming removed 2 bases from V and 9 bases from J; junction bases left unmatched: 17. There are 18 residues in the CDR3. CDR1 KGHSH and CDR2 LQKENI come from the germline V gene.

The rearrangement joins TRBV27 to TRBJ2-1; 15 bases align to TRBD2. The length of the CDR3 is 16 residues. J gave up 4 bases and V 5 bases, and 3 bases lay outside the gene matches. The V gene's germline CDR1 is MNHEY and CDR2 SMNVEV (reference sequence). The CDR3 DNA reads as TGTGCCAGCAGTCCTGGACTAGCGGGAGGGTACAATGAGCAGTTCTTC. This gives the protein CASSPGLAGGYNEQFF.

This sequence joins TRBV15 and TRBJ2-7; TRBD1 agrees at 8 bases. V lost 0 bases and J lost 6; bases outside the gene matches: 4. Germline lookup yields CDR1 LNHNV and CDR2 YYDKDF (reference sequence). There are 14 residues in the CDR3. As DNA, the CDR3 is TGTGCCACCAGCAGAGACCCTACAGGGGGCGAGCAGTACTTC. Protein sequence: CATSRDPTGGEQYF.

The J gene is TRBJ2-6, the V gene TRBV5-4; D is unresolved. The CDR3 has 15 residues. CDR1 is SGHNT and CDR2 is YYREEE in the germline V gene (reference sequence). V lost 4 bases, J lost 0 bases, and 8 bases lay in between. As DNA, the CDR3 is TGTGCCAGCAGCCCCCCCTTCTCTGGGGCCAACGTCCTGACTTTC. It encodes CASSPPFSGANVLTF.

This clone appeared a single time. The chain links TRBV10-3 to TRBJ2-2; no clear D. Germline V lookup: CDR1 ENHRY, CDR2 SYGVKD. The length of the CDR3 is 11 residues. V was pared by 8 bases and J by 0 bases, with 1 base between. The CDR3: CAISNTGELFF. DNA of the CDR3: TGTGCCATCTCGAACACCGGGGAGCTGTTTTTT.

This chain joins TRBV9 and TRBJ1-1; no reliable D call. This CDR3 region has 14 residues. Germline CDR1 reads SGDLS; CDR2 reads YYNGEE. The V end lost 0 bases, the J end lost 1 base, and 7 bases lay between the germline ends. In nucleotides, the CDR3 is TGTGCCAGCAGCGTAGTAGCCACGAACACTGAAGCTTTCTTT. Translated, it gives CASSVVATNTEAFF.